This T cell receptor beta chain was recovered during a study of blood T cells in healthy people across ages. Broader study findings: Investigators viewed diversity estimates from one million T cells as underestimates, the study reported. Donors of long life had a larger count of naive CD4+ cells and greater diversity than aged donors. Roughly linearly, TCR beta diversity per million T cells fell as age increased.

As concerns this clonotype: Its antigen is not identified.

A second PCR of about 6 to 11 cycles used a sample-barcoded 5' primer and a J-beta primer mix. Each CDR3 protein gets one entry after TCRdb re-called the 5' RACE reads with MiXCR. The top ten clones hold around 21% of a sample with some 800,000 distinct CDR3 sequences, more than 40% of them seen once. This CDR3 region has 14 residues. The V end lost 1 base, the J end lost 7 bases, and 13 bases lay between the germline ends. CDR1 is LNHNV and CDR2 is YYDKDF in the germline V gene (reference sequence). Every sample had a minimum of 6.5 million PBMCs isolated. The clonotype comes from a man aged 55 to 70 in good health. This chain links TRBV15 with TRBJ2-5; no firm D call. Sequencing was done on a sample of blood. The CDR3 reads CATSRGEARPTQYF. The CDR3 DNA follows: TGTGCCACCAGCAGAGGCGAGGCAAGACCGACCCAGTACTTC.